The 16 T cell receptor delta chains given below trace back to one sample, sequenced in a study of gamma-delta T cells after stem cell transplantation. TCRdb processed the RT-PCR reads again with the CATT caller. This table has about 7,800 delta-chain clones, roughly 15% appearing once. The sequenced sample was gamma-delta T cells. These receptors were collected from a human donor. It is not recorded whose cells these are; they may come from a transplant donor.

On this clone: The likely explanation is a read error, given a far larger clone one base away. Other DNA sequences from this sample encode an identical CDR3 as well. The chain combines TRDV2 with TRDJ2; weak D call: TRDD3 (6 bases). Germline V gives CDR1 GEAIGNYY, CDR2 EKD. This CDR3 is built from 20 residues. CDR3 in amino acids: CACETRGGTLNFRLTAQLFF. CDR3 nucleotides: TGTGCATGTGAGACAAGGGGGGGGACGCTCAACTTTCGTTTGACAGCACAACTCTTCTTT.

By frequency in the sample, this clone is medium-sized. J is TRDJ1 and V is TRDV1, with D maybe TRDD3 (5 bases). Trimming removed 4 bases from V and 0 bases from J, with 30 bases in between. This CDR3 is 21 amino acids long. CDR1 and CDR2 from the germline V gene are TSWWSYY and QGS. The CDR3 spells CALGVISPGGTTRKYTDKLIF. For the CDR3, the DNA is TGTGCTCTTGGGGTCATTTCCCCGGGGGGTACGACACGCAAGTACACCGATAAACTCATCTTT.

This clone was found many times. The chain recombines TRDV1 with TRDJ1; perhaps TRDD2 as D (6 bases). Germline CDR1 is TSWWSYY and CDR2 is QGS. V was pared by 4 bases and J by 3 bases, with 24 bases between. There are 18 residues in the CDR3. The CDR3 region is CALGGASFPRTSADKLIF. For the CDR3, the DNA is TGTGCTCTTGGGGGGGCTTCCTTTCCCCGGACGAGCGCCGATAAACTCATCTTT.

On this clone itself: This likely reflects a read error, since a far larger clone is one base away. The chain joins TRDV2 to TRDJ1; 9 positions agree with TRDD3. This CDR3 has 14 residues. Looked up from germline, CDR1 is GEAIGNYY and CDR2 is EKD. The CDR3 sequence: CACDTGGYTVKLIF. CDR3 nucleotide sequence: TGTGCCTGTGACACCGGGGGATACACCGTTAAACTCATCTTT.

The sample holds a few counts of this clone. It differs at one base from a far larger clone, so likely a read error. The chain has TRDV2 and TRDJ2; TRDD3 agrees at 9 bases. The germline gives CDR1 GEAIGNYY, CDR2 EKD. The CDR3 has 16 amino acids. In nucleotides, the CDR3 is TGTGCCTGTGCCACCGTGGGGGATACTTTGACAGCACAACTCTTCTTT. It is translated as CACATVGDTLTAQLFF.

This clone has at least ten counts. The chain uses TRAV29/DV5 and TRDJ1; TRDD3 matches 10 bases. Germline assignment: CDR1 NSMFDY and CDR2 ISSIKDK. This CDR3 contains 19 residues. Trimming cost V 0 bases and J 1 base; bases outside gene matches: 15. CDR3 sequence reads: CAASGSRWGIPASTDKLIF. As DNA, the CDR3 is TGTGCAGCAAGCGGAAGTAGGTGGGGGATACCTGCTAGCACCGATAAACTCATCTTT.

This clone appeared a few times. A far larger clone is one base from this, pointing to a likely read error. Other nucleotide sequences in the sample specify the same CDR3. The rearrangement uses TRDV2 and TRDJ2; 12 bases are shared with TRDD3. This CDR3 has 16 residues. CDR1 and CDR2 (germline): GEAIGNYY, EKD. CDR3 DNA sequence: TGTGCCTGTGACATACTGGGGGATACTTTGACAGCGCAACTCTTCTTT. This encodes CACDILGDTLTAQLFF.

This clone counts as medium-sized. The J gene is TRDJ1, the V gene TRDV1; possibly TRDD3 for D (5 bases). The V gene's germline CDR1 is TSWWSYY and CDR2 QGS. The CDR3 extends over 14 amino acids. The V end lost 1 base, the J end lost 0 bases, and 6 bases lay between the germline ends. The CDR3 protein is CALGERGDTDKLIF. CDR3 DNA: TGTGCTCTTGGGGAACGGGGGGACACCGATAAACTCATCTTT.

This clone was picked up a small number of times. Since a much larger clone is just one base distant, this may be a read error. The rearrangement joins TRDV1 to TRDJ1; D ambiguous. This CDR3 is built from 15 residues. The germline V and J ends were trimmed by 7 bases and 1 base, with 16 bases remaining between them. From germline, CDR1 is TSWWSYY and CDR2 QGS. CDR3 residues: CALVKSFQRTDKLIF. In DNA form, the CDR3 reads TGTGCTCTTGTGAAGTCTTTCCAACGCACCGATAAACTCATCTTT.

This clone was found once. At one of its ends the junction is not consistent with the germline gene, which may arise from a read error. V is TRDV1 and J is TRDJ1; 12 nucleotides align to TRDD3. Germline V gene sequence: CDR1 TSWWSYY, CDR2 QGS. CDR3 length: 22 residues. The CDR3 sequence: CAIGDHFLSSHTGGYRTDKLIF. DNA of the CDR3: TGTGCTATTGGGGACCACTTCCTATCCTCCCATACTGGGGGATACCGCACCGATAAACTCATCTTT.

Concerning this clone: A much larger clone sits a single nucleotide away, making a read error possible. For the CDR3, the DNA is TGTGCCTGTGACCAAGCACTGGGGGATACGCGGATTATCAGCTCCTGGGACACCCGACAGATGTTTTTC. This sequence encodes CACDQALGDTRIISSWDTRQMFF. This rearrangement joins TRDV2 to TRDJ3, with 13 bases aligning to TRDD3. This CDR3 contains 23 residues. Unmatched junction bases numbered 16, after V lost 3 bases and J lost 0 bases. CDR1 and CDR2 from the germline V gene are GEAIGNYY and EKD.

Concerning this clone itself: Compared with germline, one end of the junction differs, possibly owing to a read error. V gene TRDV3 combines with J gene TRDJ1, with a possible D match to TRDD3 (5 bases). The CDR3 length is 17 residues. In germline, CDR1 is TVYSNPD, CDR2 GDNSRS (reference sequence). CDR3 sequence: CALLTGLLVHGTDNLIF. The CDR3 DNA sequence: TGTGCCTTACTAACGGGTTTACTGGTCCATGGTACCGATAACCTCATCTTT.

This clone was found a few times. The genes are TRDV1 and TRDJ1, with 13 positions matching TRDD3. Germline trimming cut 3 bases from V and 0 bases from J; bases unmatched to any gene: 28. Germline values: CDR1 TSWWSYY, CDR2 QGS. The CDR3 length is 25 residues. The CDR3 DNA reads TGTGCTCTTGGGGACCCCTGCCGACTTCCTACGTGGGACTGGGGGATACGCGGGTACACCGATAAACTCATCTTT. It translates to CALGDPCRLPTWDWGIRGYTDKLIF.

This clone has a handful of counts. V usage is TRDV1 and J usage is TRDJ1; 8 bases line up with TRDD3. V was clipped by 3 bases and J by 0 bases; unmatched bases: 18. CDR3 length: 20 amino acids. Germline V gives CDR1 TSWWSYY, CDR2 QGS. The CDR3 protein is CALGDAVSLLGAKYTDKLIF. The CDR3 DNA sequence: TGTGCTCTTGGGGACGCCGTTTCCTTACTGGGGGCCAAATACACCGATAAACTCATCTTT.

This chain uses TRDV3 with TRDJ1, with a possible D match to TRDD3 (5 bases). CDR3 length equals 19 residues. Trimming took 2 bases from V and 0 from J, leaving 28 bases between them. The germline V gene has CDR1 TVYSNPD and CDR2 GDNSRS (reference sequence). CDR3 protein: CAFLDVAGWEDWYTDKLIF. CDR3 sequence (DNA): TGTGCCTTTCTCGACGTCGCGGGATGGGAAGATTGGTACACCGATAAACTCATCTTT.

This clone is labeled as medium-sized. This chain links TRDV2 with TRDJ3, with 11 bases aligning to TRDD3. The CDR3 has 21 amino acids. Trimming cost V 2 bases and J 2 bases; bases outside gene matches: 13. The V gene's germline CDR1 is GEAIGNYY and CDR2 EKD. The CDR3 sequence: CACDRRILGDRSPWDTRQMFF. For the CDR3, the DNA is TGTGCCTGTGACAGGAGGATACTGGGGGATAGGAGTCCCTGGGACACCCGACAGATGTTTTTC.